The 9 T cell receptor beta chains below all came from one sample that was sequenced in a study of CD8 T cells in Susac syndrome. The RNA input was roughly 0.45 to 1 ug, and it was reverse transcribed with random hexamers. Via MiXCR, TCRdb re-called the immunoSEQ multiplex PCR reads, giving one row per CDR3 protein. The sample carries about 280,000 distinct CDR3 sequences, around 83% recorded once. Source material: CD8+ T cells from PBMCs. The receptors come from a human donor with multiple sclerosis.

CDR3 sequence: CASSPGLADELDTQYF. CDR3 nucleotide sequence: TGTGCCAGCAGCCCGGGACTAGCGGACGAGCTCGATACGCAGTATTTT. The chain has TRBV6-1 and TRBJ2-3; 11 positions match TRBD2. Germline V lookup: CDR1 MNHNS, CDR2 SASEGT. Trimming at V came to 6 bases and at J to 6 bases, leaving 11 bases not matched to a gene. The CDR3 extends over 16 amino acids.

This chain connects TRBV15 to TRBJ2-7, with no clear D. V was trimmed by 7 bases and J by 3 bases, leaving 22 bases between them. The CDR3 is 16 residues long. Per germline, CDR1 LNHNV and CDR2 YYDKDF (reference sequence). The CDR3 loop reads CATTPLRLPHLYEQYF. The CDR3 DNA reads as TGTGCCACCACCCCACTACGGCTTCCCCACCTCTACGAGCAGTACTTC. Full variable domain (outside the CDR3, taken from reference TRBV15 and TRBJ2-7): DAMVIQNPRYQVTQFGKPVTLSCSQTLNHNVMYWYQQKSSQAPKLLFHYYDKDFNNEADTPDNFQSRRPNTSFCFLDIRSPGLGDTAMYLCATTPLRLPHLYEQYFGPGTRLTVT.

V usage is TRBV7-2 and J usage is TRBJ2-4; D is undetermined. The CDR3 loop spans 14 amino acids. Trimming removed 1 base from V and 7 bases from J, with 11 bases in between. Germline assignment: CDR1 SGHTA and CDR2 FQGNSA. CDR3 DNA sequence: TGTGCCAGCAGCTTAGAACTTTTCTCGAACATTCAGTACTTC. Its translation is CASSLELFSNIQYF.

The DNA for the CDR3 is TGCGCCAGCAGCCAAGATAGGGGCAGGGAGGCAGATACGCAGTATTTT. It specifies CASSQDRGREADTQYF. The chain carries TRBV4-1 and TRBJ2-3; weak D call: TRBD2 (6 bases). In germline, CDR1 is MGHRA, CDR2 YSYEKL. V shed 0 bases and J shed 4 bases, with 14 bases lying between them. The CDR3 extends over 16 amino acids.

In DNA form, the CDR3 reads TGCGCCAGCAGGCCCCGTTCAACATACAGGGACAATGAGCAGTTCTTC. It encodes CASRPRSTYRDNEQFF. The chain links TRBV5-1 to TRBJ2-1; a weak D match, TRBD1 (6 bases). Per the germline V gene, CDR1 is SGHRS and CDR2 is YFSETQ. The CDR3 runs 16 residues. V gave up 5 bases and J gave up 5 bases, with 20 bases separating them.

CDR3 sequence: CAIGQGMDEQFF. The CDR3 region has the DNA TGTGCCATCGGACAGGGGATGGATGAGCAGTTCTTC. The chain recombines TRBV10-3 with TRBJ2-1, with 9 bases lining up with TRBD1. The germline V gene encodes CDR1 ENHRY and CDR2 SYGVKD. The length of the CDR3 is 12 residues. The V and J ends lost 8 bases and 8 bases, in that order; junction bases with no gene match: 4.

V gene TRBV5-6 combines with J gene TRBJ1-1; D not resolved. Germline V CDR1 and CDR2: SGHDT, YYEEEE. The CDR3 consists of 15 residues. V shed 2 bases and J shed 1 base, with 12 bases lying between them. The CDR3, as DNA: TGTGCCAGCAGCTTCAGCCAGACTTCGAACACTGAAGCTTTCTTT. Amino acid sequence: CASSFSQTSNTEAFF.

The chain joins TRBV6-2 or TRBV6-3 to TRBJ2-7; 8 nucleotides align to TRBD2. The CDR3 spans 14 residues. V shed 8 bases and J 0 bases; nucleotides not matched to a gene: 6. Germline V gene data show CDR1 as MNHEY and CDR2 as SVGEGT. Written as DNA, the CDR3 is TGTGCCAGCGAGCGGGAGCCTACCTCCTACGAGCAGTACTTC. Translation gives CASEREPTSYEQYF.

This clonotype was seen more than once but under ten times. This chain links TRBV24-1 with TRBJ2-2; 16 bases agree with TRBD2. Germline lookup yields CDR1 KGHDR and CDR2 SFDVKD. The trim removed 7 bases at V and 6 bases at J, leaving 7 bases unmatched. The CDR3 consists of 17 residues. The CDR3 spells CATRPGLAGGEAGELFF. CDR3 DNA: TGTGCCACCAGACCGGGACTAGCGGGAGGGGAGGCCGGGGAGCTGTTTTTT.